This T cell receptor (beta chain) was sequenced during a study of T-cell memory formation after mild COVID-19. The overall study: For the most part, TCR clusters were specific to one donor.

About this clonotype: Its antigen is as yet unknown.

Study-level findings and limits: Clones that contracted clustered mainly in CM and EM if CD4+ and in EMRA if CD8+. Prior to infection, memory already included some responding clones, suggesting cross-reactive memory joined.

The CDR3 length is 13 residues. Germline CDR1 SNHLY, CDR2 FYNNEI. V dropped 9 bases and J dropped 6; count of bases not matched to a gene: 2. 5'RACE primed from the constant segment yielded TCR alpha and TCR beta cDNA libraries bearing sample barcodes and UMIs. In TCRdb, the 5' RACE reads were re-called with MiXCR into one record per CDR3 protein. The data hold around 250,000 distinct CDR3 sequences, with 15% to 17% observed a single time. The chain has TRBV2 and TRBJ2-1; 13 bases map to TRBD2. The sequenced material came from PBMCs or a T cell subset sorted from them (not recorded which). This TCR came from an adult woman who had mild COVID-19 (a few samples of this study predate the infection). Cell type and time point are not known. Here the CDR3 reads CASWTSGSNEQFF. Written as DNA, the CDR3 is TGTGCCAGTTGGACTAGCGGGAGCAATGAGCAGTTCTTC.